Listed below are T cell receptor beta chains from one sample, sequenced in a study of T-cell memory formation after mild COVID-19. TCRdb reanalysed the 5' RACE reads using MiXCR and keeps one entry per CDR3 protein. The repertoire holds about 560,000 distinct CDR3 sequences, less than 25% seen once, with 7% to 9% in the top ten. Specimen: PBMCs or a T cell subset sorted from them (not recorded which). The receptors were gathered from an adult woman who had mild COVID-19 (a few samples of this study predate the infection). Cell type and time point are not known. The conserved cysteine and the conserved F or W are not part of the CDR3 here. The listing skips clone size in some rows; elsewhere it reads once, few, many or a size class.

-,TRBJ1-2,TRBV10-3,AISESGLEGYT
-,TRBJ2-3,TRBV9,ASSPVGTGGTDTQY
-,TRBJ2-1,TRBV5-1,ASSFTGTESYNEQF
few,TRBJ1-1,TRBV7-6,ASSPWDRGEGEAF
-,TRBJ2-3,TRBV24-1,ATSDGLAGGADTQY
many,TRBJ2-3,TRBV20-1,SARDTLAGIAQY
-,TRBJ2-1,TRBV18,ASRGQLDNEQF
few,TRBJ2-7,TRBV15,ATSRDLEASSYEQY
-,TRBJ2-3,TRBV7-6,ASSLTGVITDTQY
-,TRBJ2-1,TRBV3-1,ASSQWTSGSSYNEQF
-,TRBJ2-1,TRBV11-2,ASSLGTDEQF
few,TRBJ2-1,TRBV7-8,ASSAEPSYNEQF
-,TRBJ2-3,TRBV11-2,ASSFSGLAGTTDTQY
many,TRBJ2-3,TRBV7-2,ASSLAPLDTQY
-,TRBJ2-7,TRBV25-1,ASSEWAGPTYEQY